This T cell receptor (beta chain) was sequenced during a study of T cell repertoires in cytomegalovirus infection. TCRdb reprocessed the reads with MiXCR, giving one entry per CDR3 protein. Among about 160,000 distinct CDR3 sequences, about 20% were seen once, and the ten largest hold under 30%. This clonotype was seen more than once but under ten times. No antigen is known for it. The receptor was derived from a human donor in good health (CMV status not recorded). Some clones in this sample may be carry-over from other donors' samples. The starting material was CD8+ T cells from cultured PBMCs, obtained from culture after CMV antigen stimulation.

The CDR3 nucleotides read TGTGCCAGCAGCTTAGTCGGGACAATCAATCAGCCCCAGCATTTT. It encodes CASSLVGTINQPQHF. The V call is TRBV7-8, the J call TRBJ1-5, with D perhaps TRBD1 (6 bases). V shed 1 base and J shed 3 bases, with 10 bases lying between them. The CDR3 contains 15 residues. In germline, CDR1 is SGHVS, CDR2 FQNEAQ.